This T cell receptor beta chain was retrieved from a study of blood T cell repertoires in COVID-19. Across the whole study: T cells, B-cell-depleted T cells, or PBMCs supplied cDNA or gDNA.

The CDR3 covers 14 residues. The junction had 1 base not matched to a gene; V was cut back by 5 bases and J by 0 bases. Germline V gene data show CDR1 as LNHDA and CDR2 as SQIVND (reference sequence). Authors' methods: Amplification with reference gene primers provided the estimates of nucleated cell counts. The table came from immunoSEQ multiplex PCR; TCRdb's copy has only in-frame clones and leaves some out. D and trimming come from the DNA, and the V and J calls and clone size come from that table. Of 300,000 to 400,000 clones in the sample, about 90% were seen once. Resolution of symptoms, clearance, or two negative PCRs was present in recovered Cohort 3 donors.

The sequenced sample consisted of PBMCs or T cells enriched from blood (not recorded which). The chain recombines TRBV19 with TRBJ1-2; 9 bases are shared with TRBD1. This receptor was taken from a woman aged 30 to 39 who had recovered from COVID-19. The CDR3 region is CASSRDRANYGYTF. The DNA for the CDR3 is TGTGCCAGTAGTCGGGACAGGGCTAACTATGGCTACACCTTC.